The clone carrying this T cell receptor (beta chain) came up many times. The trim removed 4 bases at V and 3 bases at J, leaving 10 bases unmatched. CDR1 is MDHEN, CDR2 SYDVKM, per germline. The CDR3 loop spans 17 amino acids. TCRdb analysed the 5' RACE reads with MiXCR anew, one entry per CDR3 protein. The sample consists of some 82,000 distinct CDR3 sequences, about 5% of them appearing once. The data stem from a study of T cells of healthy individuals. The chain links TRBV28 to TRBJ2-4, with 9 positions matching TRBD1. The receptor comes from a female donor in good health. The CDR3 sequence: CASSSITGGLDKNIQYF. CDR3 nucleotide sequence: TGTGCCAGCAGTTCCATCACAGGGGGCTTGGACAAAAACATTCAGTACTTC.